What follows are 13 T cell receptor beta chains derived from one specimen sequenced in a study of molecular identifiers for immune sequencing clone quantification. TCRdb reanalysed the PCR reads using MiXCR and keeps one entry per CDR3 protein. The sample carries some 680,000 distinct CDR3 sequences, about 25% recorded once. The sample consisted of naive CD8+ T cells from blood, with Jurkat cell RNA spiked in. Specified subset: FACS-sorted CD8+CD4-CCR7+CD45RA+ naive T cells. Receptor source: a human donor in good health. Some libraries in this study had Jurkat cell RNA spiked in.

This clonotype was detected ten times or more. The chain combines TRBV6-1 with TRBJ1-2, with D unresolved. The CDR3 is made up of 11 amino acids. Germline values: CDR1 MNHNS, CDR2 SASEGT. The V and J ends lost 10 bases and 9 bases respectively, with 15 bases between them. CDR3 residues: CATTEPTSYTF. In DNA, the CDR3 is TGTGCCACCACGGAACCCACGAGCTACACCTTC.

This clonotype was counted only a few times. The CDR3 spells CSASPSGPKFTSTDTQYF. Here the CDR3 DNA reads TGCAGTGCTAGCCCTAGCGGTCCTAAGTTTACTAGCACAGATACGCAGTATTTT. This chain connects TRBV20-1 to TRBJ2-3, with 7 bases matching TRBD2. The germline V gene has CDR1 DFQATT and CDR2 SNEGSKA (reference sequence). With 3 bases clipped from V and 0 bases from J, the junction kept 15 bases outside the gene matches. The CDR3 length is 18 residues.

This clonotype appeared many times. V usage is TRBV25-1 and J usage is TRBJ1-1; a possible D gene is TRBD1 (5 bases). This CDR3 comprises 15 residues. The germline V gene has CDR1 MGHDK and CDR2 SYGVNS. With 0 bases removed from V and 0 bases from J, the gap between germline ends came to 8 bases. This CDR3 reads CASSEYAGLNTEAFF. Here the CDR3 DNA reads TGTGCCAGCAGTGAATATGCAGGGTTGAACACTGAAGCTTTCTTT.

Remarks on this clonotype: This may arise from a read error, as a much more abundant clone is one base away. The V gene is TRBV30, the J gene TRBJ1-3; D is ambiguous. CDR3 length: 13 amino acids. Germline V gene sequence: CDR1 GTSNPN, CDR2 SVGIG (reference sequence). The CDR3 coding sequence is TGTGCCACTGAAACAGTCTCTGGAAACCCCATATATTTT. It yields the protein CATETVSGNPIYF.

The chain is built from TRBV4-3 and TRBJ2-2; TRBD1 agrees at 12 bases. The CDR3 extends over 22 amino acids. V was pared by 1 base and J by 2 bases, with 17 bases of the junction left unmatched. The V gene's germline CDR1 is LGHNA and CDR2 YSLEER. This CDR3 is CASSQGFPGTGGSHVNTGELFF. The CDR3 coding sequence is TGCGCCAGCAGCCAAGGGTTTCCCGGGACAGGGGGCTCACATGTTAACACCGGGGAGCTGTTTTTT.

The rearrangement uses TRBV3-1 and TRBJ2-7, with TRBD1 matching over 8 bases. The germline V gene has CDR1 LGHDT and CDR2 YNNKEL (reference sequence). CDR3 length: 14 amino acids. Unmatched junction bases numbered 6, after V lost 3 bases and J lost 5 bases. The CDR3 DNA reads TGTGCCAGCAGCCACGCCGGGACAGGCAACGAGCAGTACTTC. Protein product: CASSHAGTGNEQYF.

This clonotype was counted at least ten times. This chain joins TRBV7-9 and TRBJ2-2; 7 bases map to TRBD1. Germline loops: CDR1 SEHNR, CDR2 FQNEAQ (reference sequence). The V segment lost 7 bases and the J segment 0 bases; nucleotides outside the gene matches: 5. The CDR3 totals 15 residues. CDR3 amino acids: CASTSGQTNTGELFF. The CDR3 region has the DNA TGTGCCAGCACCTCGGGACAGACGAACACCGGGGAGCTGTTTTTT.

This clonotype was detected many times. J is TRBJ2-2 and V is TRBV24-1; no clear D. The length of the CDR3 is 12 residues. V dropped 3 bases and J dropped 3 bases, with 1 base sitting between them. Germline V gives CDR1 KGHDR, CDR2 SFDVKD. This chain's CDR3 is CATSDHTGELFF. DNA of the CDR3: TGTGCCACCAGTGATCACACCGGGGAGCTGTTTTTT.

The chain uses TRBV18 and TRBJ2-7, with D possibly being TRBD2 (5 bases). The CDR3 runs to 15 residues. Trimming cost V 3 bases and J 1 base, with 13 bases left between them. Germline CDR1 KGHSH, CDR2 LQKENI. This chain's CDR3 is CASSPVAGGSYEQYF. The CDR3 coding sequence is TGTGCCAGCTCACCGGTGGCGGGCGGGTCCTACGAGCAGTACTTC.

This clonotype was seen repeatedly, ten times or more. For the CDR3, the DNA is TGTGCCAGCAGCTTAGTCCCGACAGCCTACGAGCAGTACTTC. This encodes CASSLVPTAYEQYF. The chain links TRBV11-2 to TRBJ2-7; the D gene is possibly TRBD1 (5 bases). The CDR3 has 14 amino acids. The germline CDR1 and CDR2 sequences are SGHAT and FQNNGV. V was clipped by 1 base and J by 2 bases, with 9 bases between them.

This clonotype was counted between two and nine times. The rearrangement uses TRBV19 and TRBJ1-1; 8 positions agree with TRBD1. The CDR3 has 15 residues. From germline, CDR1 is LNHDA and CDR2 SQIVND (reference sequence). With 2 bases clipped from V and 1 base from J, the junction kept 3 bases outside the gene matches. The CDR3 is CASSIYQGANTEAFF. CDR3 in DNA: TGTGCCAGTAGTATATATCAGGGGGCGAACACTGAAGCTTTCTTT. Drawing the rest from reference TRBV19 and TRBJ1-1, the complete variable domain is DGGITQSPKYLFRKEGQNVTLSCEQNLNHDAMYWYRQDPGQGLRLIYYSQIVNDFQKGDIAEGYSVSREKKESFPLTVTSAQKNPTAFYLCASSIYQGANTEAFFGQGTRLTVV.

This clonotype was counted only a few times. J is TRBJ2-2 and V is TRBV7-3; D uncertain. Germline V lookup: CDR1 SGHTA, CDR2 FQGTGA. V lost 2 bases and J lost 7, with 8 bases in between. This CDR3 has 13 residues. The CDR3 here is CASSLRVGGELFF. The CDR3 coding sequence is TGTGCCAGCAGCTTACGGGTTGGCGGGGAGCTGTTTTTT.

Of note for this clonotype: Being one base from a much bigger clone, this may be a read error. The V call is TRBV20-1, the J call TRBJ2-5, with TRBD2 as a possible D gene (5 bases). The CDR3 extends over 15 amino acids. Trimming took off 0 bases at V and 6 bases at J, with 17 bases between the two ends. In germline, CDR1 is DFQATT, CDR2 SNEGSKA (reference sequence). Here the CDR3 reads CSARDGLGGCKTQYF. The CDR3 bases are TGCAGTGCTAGAGATGGATTAGGCGGGTGCAAGACCCAGTACTTC.